The 21 T cell receptor beta chains below were found in one sample sequenced in a study of identical twins. From the 5' RACE reads, TCRdb called clonotypes with MiXCR, one entry per CDR3 protein. Of nearly 650,000 distinct CDR3 sequences listed, 7.1% were seen once; the top ten hold roughly 1.5%. These data were also reused for a study on yellow fever vaccine responses in identical twins.

The source material was PBMCs. Source of these receptors: a woman aged 18-29 years in good health.

This clonotype was seen ten or more times. In DNA, the CDR3 is TGTGCCAGCAGCCAAGAGCTAGCGACTAACAATGAGCAGTTCTTC. This sequence encodes CASSQELATNNEQFF. This sequence joins TRBV3-1 and TRBJ2-1; D possibly corresponds to TRBD2 (6 bases). V was clipped by 0 bases and J by 5 bases, with 11 bases between them. Per germline, CDR1 LGHDT and CDR2 YNNKEL (reference sequence). The length of the CDR3 is 15 residues.

This clonotype was seen more than once but under ten times. The chain recombines TRBV18 with TRBJ2-1; the match to TRBD2 covers 9 bases. The CDR3 extends over 14 amino acids. With 4 bases clipped from V and 7 bases from J, the junction kept 5 bases outside the gene matches. Germline V lookup: CDR1 KGHSH, CDR2 LQKENI. Here the CDR3 reads CASSQAGGINEQFF. The CDR3 DNA reads as TGTGCCAGCTCACAGGCGGGAGGGATAAATGAGCAGTTCTTC.

This clonotype was observed a handful of times. The chain couples TRBV28 to TRBJ2-2, with D maybe TRBD1 (6 bases). In germline, CDR1 is MDHEN, CDR2 SYDVKM. This CDR3 comprises 17 residues. Trimming pared 0 bases from V and 5 bases from J, leaving 16 bases between. CDR3 residues: CASSLWSYRARTGELFF. The CDR3 region has the DNA TGTGCCAGCAGTTTATGGTCCTACAGGGCCAGAACCGGGGAGCTGTTTTTT.

Only a few counts were recorded for this clonotype. V is TRBV14 and J is TRBJ1-4; TRBD1 might be the D (6 bases). Trimming left V 1 base short and J 4 bases short, with 7 bases between. The germline gives CDR1 SGHDN, CDR2 FVKESK. The CDR3 has 14 amino acids. CDR3 region: CASSQVGGNEKLFF. CDR3 DNA sequence: TGTGCCAGCAGCCAAGTAGGGGGTAATGAAAAACTGTTTTTT.

The gene calls are TRBV5-6 and TRBJ2-1; D is unclear. This CDR3 comprises 14 residues. The ends were cut back, 0 bases at V and 7 bases at J, with 11 bases in the middle. Germline-derived CDR1 and CDR2 are SGHDT and YYEEEE. DNA for the CDR3: TGTGCCAGCAGCTTGGGACTCCCTGAGAATGAGCAGTTCTTC. Its translation is CASSLGLPENEQFF.

The chain has TRBV28 and TRBJ2-7; D is tentatively TRBD1 or TRBD2 (5 bases each). The CDR3 is 15 residues long. Looked up from germline, CDR1 is MDHEN and CDR2 is SYDVKM. Trimming took off 6 bases at V and 3 bases at J, with 18 bases between the two ends. CDR3 in amino acids: CASRGYRDGYYEQYF. The CDR3 nucleotides are TGTGCCAGCAGAGGGTACCGGGACGGATACTACGAGCAGTACTTC.

This clonotype was seen a few times. V gene TRBV5-8 combines with J gene TRBJ1-1; TRBD1 aligns across 9 bases. Germline CDR1 and CDR2: SGHTS and YDEGEE. The V gene end was trimmed by 1 base and the J gene end by 4 bases; junction bases not matched to a gene: 5. This CDR3 contains 15 residues. The CDR3 region is CASSLSGTGTTEAFF. The CDR3 nucleotides read TGTGCCAGCAGCTTGTCCGGGACAGGGACCACTGAAGCTTTCTTT.

This clonotype has ten or more counts. The V call is TRBV5-6, the J call TRBJ1-4; D gene ambiguous. The germline V gene encodes CDR1 SGHDT and CDR2 YYEEEE. The length of the CDR3 is 16 residues. Trimming stripped 5 bases from V and 3 bases from J, with 17 bases between. The CDR3: CASSSKVERSNEKLFF. The DNA for the CDR3 is TGTGCCAGCAGTTCCAAAGTTGAGAGATCTAATGAAAAACTGTTTTTT.

The DNA of the CDR3 is TGTGCCAGCAGCTTAATGACAGTCGCGAACACCGGGGAGCTGTTTTTT. It codes for CASSLMTVANTGELFF. The chain carries TRBV7-3 and TRBJ2-2; possibly TRBD1 for D (5 bases). CDR1 and CDR2 from the germline V gene are SGHTA and FQGTGA. V was shortened by 1 base and J by 0 bases, with 9 bases between the two germline ends. This CDR3 is built from 16 residues.

This clonotype has more than one count but fewer than ten. This chain joins TRBV28 and TRBJ1-5; TRBD1 matches 11 bases. V gave up 6 bases and J gave up 4 bases; unmatched junction bases: 8. The CDR3 length is 16 residues. Per germline, CDR1 MDHEN and CDR2 SYDVKM. The CDR3 loop reads CASSPGQGATNQPQHF. CDR3 bases: TGTGCCAGCAGCCCAGGACAGGGGGCCACAAATCAGCCCCAGCATTTT. Complete variable domain (other parts from reference TRBV28 and TRBJ1-5): DVKVTQSSRYLVKRTGEKVFLECVQDMDHENMFWYRQDPGLGLRLIYFSYDVKMKEKGDIPEGYSVSREKKERFSLILESASTNQTSMYLCASSPGQGATNQPQHFGDGTRLSIL.

The chain carries TRBV9 and TRBJ2-5; no clear D. The germline V gene encodes CDR1 SGDLS and CDR2 YYNGEE. This CDR3 contains 16 residues. Trimming shortened V by 0 bases and J by 0 bases, and 12 bases separated the two germline ends. CDR3 coding DNA: TGTGCCAGCAGCGTAGGAGTTGAAATATACCAAGAGACCCAGTACTTC. It translates to CASSVGVEIYQETQYF.

The sample holds a few counts of this clonotype. This chain links TRBV7-9 with TRBJ2-1; tentative D call: TRBD2 (5 bases). The CDR3 sequence is 14 residues long. The V and J ends lost 1 base and 5 bases respectively, with 9 bases between them. Germline CDR1 is SEHNR and CDR2 is FQNEAQ (reference sequence). The CDR3 DNA follows: TGTGCCAGCAGCTTAGTCGGAGCGGACAATGAGCAGTTCTTC. It is translated as CASSLVGADNEQFF.

This clonotype has ten or more counts. The J gene is TRBJ1-6, the V gene TRBV5-1; TRBD1 agrees at 8 bases. J lost 7 bases, V lost 1 base, and 1 base had no gene match. Germline CDR1 and CDR2: SGHRS and YFSETQ. CDR3 size: 14 residues. CDR3 DNA: TGCGCCAGCAGCTTGCCAGGGGGCAATTCACCCCTCCACTTT. Its protein is CASSLPGGNSPLHF.

The chain recombines TRBV7-2 with TRBJ2-4; tentatively, D is TRBD1 (5 bases). Germline CDR1 SGHTA, CDR2 FQGNSA. The CDR3 is 16 residues long. The V end was cut by 5 bases, the J end by 0 bases, with 14 bases between. CDR3 amino acids: CASSPGHNLAKNIQYF. In nucleotides, the CDR3 is TGTGCCAGCAGCCCCGGACATAACCTAGCCAAAAACATTCAGTACTTC.

A few counts support this clonotype. The chain recombines TRBV15 with TRBJ2-7, with D perhaps TRBD1 or TRBD2 (5 bases each). Germline assignment: CDR1 LNHNV and CDR2 YYDKDF (reference sequence). This CDR3 spans 17 amino acids. The ends were cut back, 1 base at V and 5 bases at J, with 21 bases in the middle. The DNA for the CDR3 is TGTGCCACCAGCAGAGGTGGGGGTATAGACACGTACGACGAGCAGTACGTC. Translated: CATSRGGGIDTYDEQYV.

This clonotype was seen a handful of times. This rearrangement joins TRBV20-1 to TRBJ2-1, with D perhaps TRBD2 (6 bases). V was shortened by 3 bases and J by 3 bases, with 6 bases between the two germline ends. Germline CDR1 DFQATT, CDR2 SNEGSKA (reference sequence). This CDR3 is 12 amino acids long. The CDR3 sequence: CSASGSYNEQFF. The CDR3 DNA follows: TGCAGTGCTAGCGGGAGCTACAATGAGCAGTTCTTC.

This clonotype was found many times. J is TRBJ2-4 and V is TRBV7-9, with 10 positions matching TRBD1. This CDR3 comprises 14 residues. CDR1 is SEHNR, CDR2 FQNEAQ, per germline (reference sequence). Germline trimming cut 2 bases from V and 7 bases from J; bases unmatched to any gene: 2. The DNA of the CDR3 is TGTGCCAGCAGCTTAAAGGGACAGGGGAACATTCAGTACTTC. Amino acid sequence: CASSLKGQGNIQYF.

A few counts support this clonotype. The chain carries TRBV5-1 and TRBJ2-5, with D possibly being TRBD1 (5 bases). The CDR3 extends over 14 amino acids. Germline V gene lookup returns CDR1 SGHRS and CDR2 YFSETQ. Trimming left V 0 bases short and J 1 base short, with 7 bases between. CDR3 sequence reads: CASSLEQGQETQYF. CDR3 DNA: TGCGCCAGCAGCTTGGAGCAGGGCCAAGAGACCCAGTACTTC.

This clonotype has at least ten counts. V is TRBV20-1 and J is TRBJ1-6; the D gene is possibly TRBD1 (5 bases). The CDR3 totals 13 residues. Trimming left V 3 bases short and J 10 bases short, with 13 bases between. Germline assignment: CDR1 DFQATT and CDR2 SNEGSKA (reference sequence). The CDR3 sequence is CSASFQGESPLHF. The CDR3 DNA sequence: TGCAGTGCTAGTTTCCAGGGAGAATCACCCCTCCACTTT.

The chain recombines TRBV6-5 with TRBJ2-1; 11 bases align to TRBD2. Unmatched junction bases numbered 7, after V lost 2 bases and J lost 10 bases. The CDR3 has 15 amino acids. CDR1 MNHEY and CDR2 SVGAGI come from the germline V gene. CDR3 amino acids: CASSYVSGGAWEQFF. CDR3 sequence (DNA): TGTGCCAGCAGTTACGTTAGCGGGGGGGCCTGGGAGCAGTTCTTC.

CDR3 coding DNA: TGCAGTGCTAGAGATTCCCCGAGGCGGCCCCTCCACTTT. It specifies CSARDSPRRPLHF. The chain is built from TRBV20-1 and TRBJ1-6, with unresolved D. CDR1 is DFQATT and CDR2 is SNEGSKA in the germline V gene (reference sequence). V was clipped by 0 bases and J by 13 bases, with 13 bases between them. The CDR3 contains 13 residues.